The present T cell receptor (beta chain) was sequenced within a study of blood T cell repertoires in COVID-19. Data came from immunoSEQ multiplex PCR; TCRdb stores just in-frame clones and leaves some out. The data hold under 350,000 clones, with approximately 86% observed a single time. Trimming took off 2 bases at V and 0 bases at J, with 8 bases between the two ends. The CDR3 is 15 residues long. Looked up from germline, CDR1 is MNHEY and CDR2 is SMNVEV (reference sequence). V gene TRBV27 combines with J gene TRBJ1-5; D unresolved. The sample was PBMCs or T cells enriched from blood (not recorded which). The clonotype originates from a woman between 18 and 29 years old who had recovered from COVID-19. As DNA, the CDR3 is TGTGCCAGCAGTTTAGAGCCTTATAGCAATCAGCCCCAGCATTTT. It encodes CASSLEPYSNQPQHF.